The subject of this entry is one T cell receptor (beta chain). This clone was found a few times. This clone's antigen is unknown. Base quality data are lacking; no much larger clone is found one base away. Each donor gave one peripheral blood draw, averaging around 120 mL, which was collected into heparinised tubes. A BD FACSAria II and a panel including CD45RO, CCR7, CD25, CD127, CD95 and CD27 were used to sort naive, central memory, regulatory and stem cell-like memory CD4+ T cells. All sorted populations exceeded 95% purity. Right away, PBMCs were isolated by Lymphoprep density gradient centrifugation and were stained directly, with no culture step. So that batch effects would be minimized, each experiment stained and sorted samples in pairs, pairing one healthy donor with one patient. The data are from a study of beta chain features in type 1 diabetes (dated by TCRdb to the late 2010s). Study-wide context: No differences in mean age, gender distribution, total cell number or subset yield were found between patients and healthy donors. The study compared TCRB repertoires of sorted circulating CD4+ T cell subsets between recently diagnosed type 1 diabetes patients and matched healthy donors. Naive and central memory subsets were obtained from all 28 donors, but regulatory and stem cell-like memory subsets were isolated from only 8 patients and roughly eight healthy donors. A total of roughly 98,000,000 sorted cells were examined across all samples, and a strong correlation was observed between cell number per subset and RNA yield. Study-wide conclusions, independent of this receptor: Fewer insertions and more nucleotide deletions at VDJ recombination sites were observed in patients with type 1 diabetes, implying thymic rearrangement abnormalities. Because the HLA sub-analyses included only small numbers of individuals, any influence of HLA type on TCRB rearrangement was left unresolved. Because cDNA was sequenced instead of genomic DNA, highly expressing activated cells could be over-represented, though the groups showed no difference in activation or CD3 levels. Type 1 diabetes patients showed a moderate but significant shortening of TCRB CDR3 length in all four CD4+ subsets. PCR may preferentially amplify shorter templates, but because patient and control samples were amplified and corrected together, any resulting skew would affect both groups equally. Naive, central memory and regulatory TCRB repertoires appeared to be more alike among patients than among healthy donors.

Based on the germline V gene (reference sequence), the CDR1 and CDR2 sequences are SEHNR and FQNEAQ. V and J are trimmed by 5 bases and 4 bases, and the gene matches miss 8 bases of the junction. CDR3 length: 15 amino acids, cysteine to phenylalanine. The sequence is cut down to CDR3 DNA, 45 bases in frame from base 1. All of the isolated RNA was reverse transcribed with the High Capacity cDNA Reverse Transcription Kit, so expressed TCRB transcripts were sequenced. Deep immunoSEQ sequencing was applied to naive, central memory and regulatory T cell samples, giving an average of roughly 3.5 million total reads per sample. Sorted cells were lysed in RLT buffer, and RNA was extracted using DNase-treated RNeasy Micro or Mini kits according to cell number. Each cell subset was processed on its own to prevent cross-contamination, while patient and healthy donor samples were processed together. TCRB sequences were amplified from cDNA with the immunoSEQ multiplex PCR, producing 87-bp fragments spanning the CDR3 region. The amplicons were sequenced using the Illumina HiSeq platform. The original pipeline was this. Synthetic template baselines were used to correct PCR bias computationally, reads within Hamming distance 2 were collapsed together, and singletons that could not be merged were discarded. By aligning reads against IMGT, V, D and J genes, CDR3 length, and insertions or deletions at six rearrangement sites were assigned. Clonotype counts were normalized to sorted cell number within each subset before computing true diversity and Gini coefficients with the tcR R package. The overlap coefficient, calculated on TCRB nucleotide sequences, was used to quantify repertoire sharing. As a proxy for the pre-selection repertoire, out-of-frame TCRB sequences from naive cells were analyzed. TCRdb re-hosts the immuneACCESS table, in-frame sequences only. Its copies lack some clones; in the studies checked, an unresolved V gene accounts for under half of them, and the cause for the rest is not known. D and trimming were read from the DNA, whereas the V and J calls and clone size are those reported in that table. The sample data list about 470,000 clones, and 25% to 35% of these were observed just once. The ten top clones hold almost 0.065% of the sample.

Sequenced material: naive CD4+ T cells from blood. The cell subset or site label of this sample denotes: true naive CD4+ T cells. The chain is made from TRBV7-9 and TRBJ2-3; 8 bases in the middle match TRBD2. The sequence came from a man aged 18 to 35 in good health. The sequenced DNA: TGTGCCAGCAGCACCCCAGCGGGAGCGCCAGATACGCAGTATTTT. Its protein is CASSTPAGAPDTQYF.